These 28 T cell receptor beta chains were sequenced from one sample in a study of T-cell memory formation after mild COVID-19. TCRdb re-called the 5' RACE reads with MiXCR, one entry per CDR3 protein. Of around 500,000 distinct CDR3 sequences in the sample, 15% to 20% are singletons; the top ten hold approximately 13%. The material sequenced was PBMCs or a T cell subset sorted from them (not recorded which). These receptor sequences come from an adult woman who had mild COVID-19 (a few samples of this study predate the infection). Cell type and time point are not known.

This clonotype was seen repeatedly, ten times or more. V is TRBV6-5 and J is TRBJ2-1; D is unresolved. V lost 2 bases and J lost 4, with 6 bases in between. Germline CDR1 and CDR2: MNHEY and SVGAGI. The CDR3 consists of 13 residues. CDR3 DNA: TGTGCCAGCAGTTACGACGGGTACAATGAGCAGTTCTTC. Its protein product is CASSYDGYNEQFF.

This rearrangement joins TRBV29-1 to TRBJ1-2; D not resolved. Germline-derived CDR1 and CDR2 are SQVTM and ANQGSEA. The CDR3 totals 12 residues. Deletions cut 5 bases from V and 0 bases from J, with 7 bases between. CDR3: CSVSRTNYGYTF. CDR3 coding DNA: TGCAGCGTTTCACGGACTAACTATGGCTACACCTTC.

This clonotype was observed many times. The chain has TRBV7-6 and TRBJ2-1, with D possibly TRBD2 on 5 matching bases. The V end lost 5 bases, the J end lost 5 bases, and 16 bases lay between the germline ends. The germline V gene encodes CDR1 SGHVS and CDR2 FNYEAQ. The CDR3 sequence is 15 residues long. The CDR3 DNA sequence: TGTGCCAGCAGCCTCGCAAGAGGGTACCACAATGAGCAGTTCTTC. The encoded protein is CASSLARGYHNEQFF.

This clonotype was counted at least ten times. This chain's CDR3 is CASSHWGTGKRNEQYF. The CDR3, as DNA: TGCGCCAGCAGCCATTGGGGGACAGGGAAGCGAAACGAGCAGTACTTC. J is TRBJ2-7 and V is TRBV4-3, with 9 positions matching TRBD1. V was pared by 3 bases and J by 5 bases, with 11 bases of the junction left unmatched. The CDR3 runs 16 residues. CDR1 is LGHNA and CDR2 is YSLEER in the germline V gene.

The V call is TRBV7-8, the J call TRBJ2-1, with 10 positions matching TRBD2. The length of the CDR3 is 17 residues. The germline V gene has CDR1 SGHVS and CDR2 FQNEAQ. Germline trimming cut 2 bases from V and 4 bases from J; bases unmatched to any gene: 8. Written as DNA, the CDR3 is TGTGCCAGCAGCTTAACGCTACTAGCGGGACCTTACAATGAGCAGTTCTTC. It translates to CASSLTLLAGPYNEQFF.

This clonotype was detected only a few times. This chain joins TRBV11-2 and TRBJ1-5; a possible D gene is TRBD1 (6 bases). The CDR3 has 15 amino acids. V lost 0 bases and J lost 7, with 13 bases in between. The germline gives CDR1 SGHAT, CDR2 FQNNGV. Here the CDR3 reads CASSLDRLGGQPQHF. The CDR3 DNA reads as TGTGCCAGCAGCTTAGATCGATTAGGGGGGCAGCCCCAGCATTTT.

The table lists this clonotype with a few counts. The chain employs TRBV7-8 and TRBJ2-7; D gene uncertain. The CDR3 totals 15 residues. Germline CDR1 reads SGHVS; CDR2 reads FQNEAQ. The germline V and J ends were trimmed by 5 bases and 3 bases, with 17 bases remaining between them. The chain's CDR3 is CASSPGGWPGYEQYF. DNA of the CDR3: TGTGCCAGCAGCCCCGGTGGGTGGCCAGGCTACGAGCAGTACTTC.

This clonotype has only a few counts. CDR3 residues: CASRSSGAGPGYTF. The CDR3 DNA sequence: TGCGCCAGCAGGTCCTCGGGGGCGGGCCCCGGCTACACCTTC. V gene TRBV5-1 combines with J gene TRBJ1-2, with a tentative D call TRBD1 (6 bases). Germline loops: CDR1 SGHRS, CDR2 YFSETQ. The CDR3 extends over 14 amino acids. Trimming cost V 5 bases and J 8 bases, with 19 bases left between them.

This clonotype was detected a few times. The genes are TRBV7-9 and TRBJ2-1; TRBD2 agrees at 11 bases. The V segment lost 5 bases and the J segment 9 bases; nucleotides outside the gene matches: 9. Germline V gene data show CDR1 as SEHNR and CDR2 as FQNEAQ (reference sequence). The CDR3 is 15 residues long. The CDR3 protein is CASSESSGRAREQFF. CDR3 nucleotides: TGTGCCAGCAGCGAAAGTAGCGGGAGGGCGCGTGAGCAGTTCTTC.

There are a few counts of this clonotype. The V and J genes are TRBV7-2 and TRBJ2-3; the D is unclear. Germline V gene lookup returns CDR1 SGHTA and CDR2 FQGNSA. The V and J ends lost 0 bases and 2 bases respectively, with 9 bases between them. The CDR3 is 15 amino acids. The DNA for the CDR3 is TGTGCCAGCAGCTTAGCGGGATCCTACACAGATACGCAGTATTTT. Its protein product is CASSLAGSYTDTQYF. The full variable domain, in which reference TRBV7-2 and TRBJ2-3 provide the parts outside the CDR3, is GAGVSQSPSNKVTEKGKDVELRCDPISGHTALYWYRQSLGQGLEFLIYFQGNSAPDKSGLPSDRFSAERTGGSVSTLTIQRTQQEDSAVYLCASSLAGSYTDTQYFGPGTRLTVL.

The rearrangement links TRBV14 to TRBJ2-7; tentatively, D is TRBD2 (6 bases). The V gene's germline CDR1 is SGHDN and CDR2 FVKESK. Trimming shortened V by 4 bases and J by 0 bases, and 16 bases separated the two germline ends. The CDR3 has 16 residues. In DNA form, the CDR3 reads TGTGCCAGCAGCCCTTCCTATGGAGGGATCTCCTACGAGCAGTACTTC. This sequence encodes CASSPSYGGISYEQYF.

In this sample, this clonotype turned up many times. J is TRBJ2-3 and V is TRBV7-3; D tentatively fits TRBD1 or TRBD2 (6 bases each). The CDR3 runs 16 residues. V was cut by 9 bases and J by 3 bases, with 22 bases left in between. Germline CDR1 and CDR2: SGHTA and FQGTGA. The CDR3 reads CASSDNLGGGTDTQYF. The CDR3, as DNA: TGTGCCAGTAGCGACAATCTAGGGGGAGGAACAGATACGCAGTATTTT.

The chain combines TRBV7-8 with TRBJ2-1, with TRBD2 identical over 8 bases. With V trimmed by 5 bases and J by 7 bases, 10 bases remained unmatched. This CDR3 region has 15 residues. Germline V gene data show CDR1 as SGHVS and CDR2 as FQNEAQ. The CDR3 sequence: CASSLTGGPWNEQFF. The CDR3 DNA sequence: TGTGCCAGCAGCCTTACGGGGGGGCCATGGAATGAGCAGTTCTTC.

The sample holds a few counts of this clonotype. This chain uses TRBV6-2 or TRBV6-3 with TRBJ2-7; 9 nucleotides align to TRBD2. The ends lost 2 bases at V and 1 base at J; junction bases unmatched: 9. CDR3 size: 17 residues. Germline V lookup: CDR1 MNHEY, CDR2 SVGEGT. CDR3 sequence reads: CASSYVSGRGKSYEQYF. The CDR3 DNA follows: TGTGCCAGCAGTTACGTTAGCGGGAGAGGAAAATCCTACGAGCAGTACTTC.

This sequence joins TRBV7-2 and TRBJ2-1; 9 nucleotides align to TRBD2. The trim removed 6 bases at V and 6 bases at J, leaving 9 bases unmatched. Germline lookup yields CDR1 SGHTA and CDR2 FQGNSA. The CDR3 is 15 residues long. CDR3 sequence (DNA): TGTGCCAGCAGTCGACTAGCGGAGTATTTCAATGAGCAGTTCTTC. Protein sequence: CASSRLAEYFNEQFF.

The V and J genes are TRBV6-2 or TRBV6-3 and TRBJ2-4; D unclear. The germline CDR1 and CDR2 sequences are MNHEY and SVGEGT. Trimming took off 2 bases at V and 4 bases at J, with 9 bases between the two ends. The CDR3 sequence is 14 residues long. The CDR3 nucleotides are TGTGCCAGCAGTTACCGGCTAGAGAAAAACATTCAGTACTTC. Translating it yields CASSYRLEKNIQYF.

The chain carries TRBV12-3 or TRBV12-4 and TRBJ1-5; TRBD1 matches 10 bases. The CDR3 extends over 16 amino acids. V lost 6 bases, J lost 1 base, and 6 bases stayed unmatched. CDR3 loop: CASRGDRGQSNQPQHF. The DNA of the CDR3 is TGTGCCAGCAGAGGTGACAGGGGGCAAAGCAATCAGCCCCAGCATTTT.

The CDR3 region is CASSRDRVSADTQYF. Here the CDR3 DNA reads TGTGCCAGCAGTCGGGACAGGGTATCTGCAGATACGCAGTATTTT. The V call is TRBV12-3 or TRBV12-4, the J call TRBJ2-3, with 9 bases lining up with TRBD1. The CDR3 has 15 amino acids. V lost 5 bases to trimming and J lost 4 bases; unmatched junction nucleotides: 7.

In this sample, this clonotype turned up a few times. The V and J genes are TRBV20-1 and TRBJ2-1; perhaps TRBD2 as D (6 bases). The CDR3 is 17 amino acids. V shed 0 bases and J shed 0 bases, with 15 bases lying between them. Looked up from germline, CDR1 is DFQATT and CDR2 is SNEGSKA (reference sequence). The CDR3 region is CSARDSGLPSSYNEQFF. As DNA, the CDR3 is TGCAGTGCTAGAGATAGCGGTCTACCGAGCTCCTACAATGAGCAGTTCTTC.

In this sample, this clonotype turned up a few times. This chain joins TRBV7-9 and TRBJ2-3; 9 bases align to TRBD1. Trimming cost V 4 bases and J 2 bases; bases outside gene matches: 10. The germline gives CDR1 SEHNR, CDR2 FQNEAQ (reference sequence). The CDR3 spans 17 residues. CDR3 DNA: TGTGCCAGCAGCTCACTCGGACAGGGGAAGAACACAGATACGCAGTATTTT. Its translation: CASSSLGQGKNTDTQYF.

The V gene is TRBV4-2, the J gene TRBJ2-5; tentative D call: TRBD2 (5 bases). CDR1 is LGHNA and CDR2 is YNFKEQ in the germline V gene. Between the trimmed V and J ends, which lost 0 bases and 5 bases, there was a span of 7 bases. The CDR3 is made up of 13 amino acids. This chain's CDR3 is CASSQEPGETQYF. The CDR3 DNA reads TGTGCCAGCAGCCAAGAACCGGGGGAGACCCAGTACTTC.

This clonotype was recorded only once. The chain is built from TRBV18 and TRBJ1-5; 9 bases line up with TRBD1. J gave up 4 bases and V 6 bases, and 7 bases lay outside the gene matches. The CDR3 covers 15 residues. The germline V gene has CDR1 KGHSH and CDR2 LQKENI. In nucleotides, the CDR3 is TGTGCCAGCTCGGACAGGGGCCGTCTGAATCAGCCCCAGCATTTT. Protein product: CASSDRGRLNQPQHF.

This clonotype was recorded many times. This chain joins TRBV27 and TRBJ2-3, with TRBD2 matching over 7 bases. This CDR3 is 14 amino acids long. From germline, CDR1 is MNHEY and CDR2 SMNVEV (reference sequence). V lost 6 bases to trimming and J lost 1 base; unmatched junction nucleotides: 4. The CDR3 spells CASRSAGRTDTQYF. CDR3 in DNA: TGTGCCAGCAGATCAGCGGGGCGCACAGATACGCAGTATTTT.

This rearrangement joins TRBV15 to TRBJ2-7; TRBD2 aligns across 8 bases. Germline CDR1 reads LNHNV; CDR2 reads YYDKDF (reference sequence). The trim removed 3 bases at V and 4 bases at J, leaving 11 bases unmatched. CDR3 length equals 16 residues. This CDR3 is CATSSHQSGRSYEQYF. Written as DNA, the CDR3 is TGTGCCACCAGCAGTCACCAGAGCGGGAGAAGTTACGAGCAGTACTTC.

This chain links TRBV7-8 with TRBJ1-1; D perhaps matches TRBD1 (5 bases). Trimming left V 1 base short and J 3 bases short, with 18 bases between. Germline assignment: CDR1 SGHVS and CDR2 FQNEAQ. The CDR3 extends over 17 amino acids. The CDR3 DNA sequence: TGTGCCAGCAGCTTAGTGGAATATCAGGGCTCGGACACTGAAGCTTTCTTT. This translates into CASSLVEYQGSDTEAFF.

The chain is built from TRBV5-1 and TRBJ2-1; weak D call: TRBD2 (5 bases). The germline V gene encodes CDR1 SGHRS and CDR2 YFSETQ. CDR3 size: 15 residues. Trimming cost V 1 base and J 4 bases, with 12 bases left between them. CDR3 nucleotides: TGCGCCAGCAGCTTGAACCCGGGATCGTACAATGAGCAGTTCTTC. Encoded protein: CASSLNPGSYNEQFF.

This clonotype was detected ten times or more. This sequence joins TRBV10-3 and TRBJ2-1; D assignment may be TRBD1 or TRBD2 (5 bases each). This CDR3 comprises 14 residues. Trimming left V 10 bases short and J 9 bases short, with 22 bases between. CDR1 and CDR2 (germline): ENHRY, SYGVKD. The CDR3 protein is CATGRDQPPGEQFF. CDR3 in DNA: TGTGCCACAGGCCGGGACCAGCCGCCGGGTGAGCAGTTCTTC.

V is TRBV20-1 and J is TRBJ1-3; D might be TRBD1 (6 bases). CDR1 and CDR2 from the germline V gene are DFQATT and SNEGSKA (reference sequence). The CDR3 has 13 residues. V dropped 8 bases and J dropped 7 bases, with 18 bases sitting between them. In DNA form, the CDR3 reads TGCAGTCTGCGAAGGACAGCGGAGAACACCATATATTTT. Amino acid sequence: CSLRRTAENTIYF.